This is a list of T cell receptor beta chains from one sample in a study of cytomegalovirus exposure and HLA in healthy donors. Profiled with immunoSEQ multiplex PCR; TCRdb holds only in-frame clones, not every one. There are 100,000 to 120,000 clones in the sample; roughly three quarters occur only once, and 3.2% lies in the top ten. The sample was PBMCs. These receptors all stem from a man aged 25-45 years in good health and CMV-seronegative. The CDR3 runs from the conserved cysteine through the conserved F or W. The order of the fields is J gene, D gene, V gene, clone size, CDR3 DNA, CDR3 protein. D genes are given only for firm matches. Expanded clones are given a class, and other clones once, few, many or no size at all.

J gene: TRBJ2-5
D gene: TRBD2
V gene: TRBV7-6
clone size: once
CDR3 DNA: TGTGCCAGCAGCCCCCGACTAGCGGGTTCGGGGGAGACCCAGTACTTC
CDR3 protein: CASSPRLAGSGETQYF

J gene: TRBJ2-3
D gene: TRBD1
V gene: TRBV28
clone size: NA
CDR3 DNA: TGTGCCAGCAGTTTAGGGGACAGGGTCGCAGATACGCAGTATTTT
CDR3 protein: CASSLGDRVADTQYF

J gene: TRBJ2-4
D gene: TRBD1
V gene: TRBV4-3
clone size: NA
CDR3 DNA: TGCGCCAGCAGCCAAGGGGGACAGGCTAACATTCAGTACTTC
CDR3 protein: CASSQGGQANIQYF

J gene: TRBJ1-2
D gene: NA
V gene: TRBV9
clone size: NA
CDR3 DNA: TGTGCCAGCAGCGTAGAGGCAGGGGCCGTTTATGGCTACACCTTC
CDR3 protein: CASSVEAGAVYGYTF

J gene: TRBJ2-1
D gene: TRBD2
V gene: TRBV19
clone size: NA
CDR3 DNA: TGTGCCAGTAGTTCCACCCGACTAGCGGGAGTCGATGAGCAGTTCTTC
CDR3 protein: CASSSTRLAGVDEQFF

J gene: TRBJ1-2
D gene: TRBD1
V gene: TRBV30
clone size: NA
CDR3 DNA: TGTGCCTGGAGTGTACGCGGACAGGGGTCCTATGGCTACACCTTC
CDR3 protein: CAWSVRGQGSYGYTF

J gene: TRBJ2-6
D gene: TRBD1
V gene: TRBV18
clone size: NA
CDR3 DNA: TGTGCCAGCTCACCTACCGGGACAGCGATCTCTGGGGCCAACGTCCTGACTTTC
CDR3 protein: CASSPTGTAISGANVLTF

J gene: TRBJ2-7
D gene: NA
V gene: TRBV28
clone size: NA
CDR3 DNA: TGTGCCAGCAGCGGGGGTATCGAGCCCTACGAGCAGTACTTC
CDR3 protein: CASSGGIEPYEQYF

J gene: TRBJ2-1
D gene: TRBD2
V gene: TRBV7-6
clone size: NA
CDR3 DNA: TGTGCCAGCAGCCCCTCCGGGACTAGCTACAATGAGCAGTTCTTC
CDR3 protein: CASSPSGTSYNEQFF

J gene: TRBJ1-1
D gene: NA
V gene: TRBV2
clone size: NA
CDR3 DNA: TGTGCCAGCAGTGTGGGCGGGTCGAACACTGAAGCTTTCTTT
CDR3 protein: CASSVGGSNTEAFF

J gene: TRBJ1-1
D gene: NA
V gene: TRBV19
clone size: NA
CDR3 DNA: TGTGCCAGTAAAACACAGCTGAACACTGAAGCTTTCTTT
CDR3 protein: CASKTQLNTEAFF

J gene: TRBJ1-1
D gene: NA
V gene: TRBV27
clone size: NA
CDR3 DNA: TGTGCCAGCAGTTCCAGGGGATCCAGGAACACTGAAGCTTTCTTT
CDR3 protein: CASSSRGSRNTEAFF

J gene: TRBJ2-7
D gene: TRBD1
V gene: TRBV11-3
clone size: NA
CDR3 DNA: TGTGCCAGCAGCTTATGGGGCGGGCCAGGGGGCTCCTACGAGCAGTACTTC
CDR3 protein: CASSLWGGPGGSYEQYF

J gene: TRBJ2-2
D gene: NA
V gene: TRBV4-3
clone size: NA
CDR3 DNA: TGCGCCAGCAGCCAAGATTCCTCGAACACCGGGGAGCTGTTTTTT
CDR3 protein: CASSQDSSNTGELFF

J gene: TRBJ1-1
D gene: NA
V gene: TRBV5-1
clone size: NA
CDR3 DNA: TGCGCCAGCAGCTCAAATATACAGGGCTCTGAAGCTTTCTTT
CDR3 protein: CASSSNIQGSEAFF

J gene: TRBJ2-3
D gene: NA
V gene: TRBV25-1
clone size: NA
CDR3 DNA: TGTGCCAGCAGTGATACAACAGGGAAAGACACAGATACGCAGTATTTT
CDR3 protein: CASSDTTGKDTDTQYF

J gene: TRBJ2-7
D gene: TRBD2
V gene: TRBV18
clone size: NA
CDR3 DNA: TGTGCCAGCTCACCAGGACTAGCGGGAGTCGACGAGCAGTACTTC
CDR3 protein: CASSPGLAGVDEQYF

J gene: TRBJ2-7
D gene: TRBD1
V gene: TRBV7-9
clone size: NA
CDR3 DNA: TGTGCCAGCAGCGTCGGGACAGGGAAACAGTACTTC
CDR3 protein: CASSVGTGKQYF

J gene: TRBJ1-4
D gene: NA
V gene: TRBV28
clone size: NA
CDR3 DNA: TGTGCCAGCAGCTTGACAGCCTTTAATGAAAAACTGTTTTTT
CDR3 protein: CASSLTAFNEKLFF